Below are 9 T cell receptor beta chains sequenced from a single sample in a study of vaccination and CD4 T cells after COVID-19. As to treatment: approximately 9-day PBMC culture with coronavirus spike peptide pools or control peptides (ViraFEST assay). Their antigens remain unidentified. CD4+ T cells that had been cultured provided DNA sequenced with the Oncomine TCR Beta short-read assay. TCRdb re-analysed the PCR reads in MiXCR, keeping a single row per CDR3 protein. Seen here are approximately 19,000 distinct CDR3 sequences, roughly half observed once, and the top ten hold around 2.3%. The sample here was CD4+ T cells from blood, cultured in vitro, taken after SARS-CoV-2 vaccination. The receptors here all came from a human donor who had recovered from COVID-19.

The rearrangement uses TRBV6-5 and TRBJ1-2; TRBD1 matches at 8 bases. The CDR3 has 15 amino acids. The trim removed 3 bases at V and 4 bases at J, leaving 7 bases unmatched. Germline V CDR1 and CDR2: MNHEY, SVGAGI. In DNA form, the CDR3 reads TGTGCCAGCAGTTATTCGACAGGGGTCGGCTATGGCTACACCTTC. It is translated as CASSYSTGVGYGYTF.

The chain's CDR3 is CASSLSGYYEQYF. DNA of the CDR3: TGTGCCAGCAGCTTAAGCGGGTACTACGAGCAGTACTTC. The genes are TRBV7-2 and TRBJ2-7; perhaps TRBD2 as D (6 bases). Trimming left V 2 bases short and J 3 bases short, with 8 bases between. The CDR3 is 13 amino acids. Germline CDR1 reads SGHTA; CDR2 reads FQGNSA.

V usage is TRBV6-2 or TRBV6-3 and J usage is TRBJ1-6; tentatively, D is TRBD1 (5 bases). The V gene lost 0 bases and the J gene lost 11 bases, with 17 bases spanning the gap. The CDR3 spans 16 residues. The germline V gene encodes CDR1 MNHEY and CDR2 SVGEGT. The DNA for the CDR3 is TGTGCCAGCAGTTACTCGACCGGCAGGGCGGCAGCACCCCTCCACTTT. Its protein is CASSYSTGRAAAPLHF.

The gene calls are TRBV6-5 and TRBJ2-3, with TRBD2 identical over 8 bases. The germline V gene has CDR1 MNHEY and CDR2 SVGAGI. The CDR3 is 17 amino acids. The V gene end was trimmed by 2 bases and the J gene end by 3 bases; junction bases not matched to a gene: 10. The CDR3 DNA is TGTGCCAGCAGTTACCAGGCGGGAGGTGAGAGAACAGATACGCAGTATTTT. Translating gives CASSYQAGGERTDTQYF.

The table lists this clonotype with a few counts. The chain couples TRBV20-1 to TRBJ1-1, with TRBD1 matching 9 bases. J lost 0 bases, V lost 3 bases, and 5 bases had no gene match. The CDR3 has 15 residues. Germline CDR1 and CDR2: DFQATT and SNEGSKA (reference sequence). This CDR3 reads CSARTGGIMNTEAFF. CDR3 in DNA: TGCAGTGCTAGGACAGGGGGAATCATGAACACTGAAGCTTTCTTT.

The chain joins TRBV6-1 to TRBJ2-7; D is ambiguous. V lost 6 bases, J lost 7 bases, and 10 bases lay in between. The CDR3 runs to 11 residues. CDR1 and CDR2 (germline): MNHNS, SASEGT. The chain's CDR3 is CASSRLWEQYF. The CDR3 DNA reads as TGTGCCAGCAGCCGCCTCTGGGAGCAGTACTTC.

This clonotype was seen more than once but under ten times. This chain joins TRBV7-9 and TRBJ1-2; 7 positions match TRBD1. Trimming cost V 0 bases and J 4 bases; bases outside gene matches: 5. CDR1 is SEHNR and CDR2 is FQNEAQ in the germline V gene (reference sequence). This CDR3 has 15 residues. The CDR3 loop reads CASSLAGQVGYGYTF. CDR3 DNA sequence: TGTGCCAGCAGCTTAGCCGGACAGGTTGGCTATGGCTACACCTTC.

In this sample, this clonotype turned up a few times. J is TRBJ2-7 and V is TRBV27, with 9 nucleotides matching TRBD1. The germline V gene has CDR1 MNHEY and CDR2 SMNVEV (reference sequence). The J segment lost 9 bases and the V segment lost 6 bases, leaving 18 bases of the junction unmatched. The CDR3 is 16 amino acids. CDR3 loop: CASRQTPGQGRGGQYF. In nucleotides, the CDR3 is TGTGCCAGCAGACAGACCCCGGGACAGGGAAGGGGTGGGCAGTACTTC.

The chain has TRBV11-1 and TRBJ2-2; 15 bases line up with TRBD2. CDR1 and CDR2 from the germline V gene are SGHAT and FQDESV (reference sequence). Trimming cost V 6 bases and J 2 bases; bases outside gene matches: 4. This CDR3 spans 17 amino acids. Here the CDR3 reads CASSRGLAGGNTGELFF. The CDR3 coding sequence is TGTGCCAGCAGTCGGGGACTAGCGGGAGGAAACACCGGGGAGCTGTTTTTT.